These 23 T cell receptor beta chains were all obtained from the same sample, sequenced in a study of shared clonotypes between healthy human individuals. TCRdb keeps only in-frame clones here, not all; method: immunoSEQ multiplex PCR. The sample carries 2 million to 2.5 million clones, almost 96% recorded once. Sample: naive CD4+ T cells sorted from blood. Subset meaning: CD45RA+ positively selected. The receptors derive from a man aged 18 to 29 in good health.

The V gene is TRBV29-1, the J gene TRBJ2-7; either TRBD1 or TRBD2 may fit D (5 bases each). The germline V and J ends were trimmed by 6 bases and 2 bases, with 23 bases remaining between them. The germline V gene has CDR1 SQVTM and CDR2 ANQGSEA. This CDR3 comprises 16 residues. The CDR3 is CSVVRDGRSKTYEQYF. As DNA, the CDR3 is TGCAGCGTGGTAAGGGACGGACGCAGTAAGACCTACGAGCAGTACTTC.

The V and J genes are TRBV10-3 and TRBJ2-3; the D is unclear. This CDR3 has 11 residues. The V and J ends lost 6 bases and 8 bases respectively, with 9 bases between them. Germline CDR1 reads ENHRY; CDR2 reads SYGVKD. The DNA for the CDR3 is TGTGCCATCAGCGACGCTGGTACGCAGTATTTT. Protein: CAISDAGTQYF.

This clone was counted once. This chain uses TRBV9 with TRBJ2-5, with D tentatively TRBD2 (5 bases). V shed 3 bases and J shed 5 bases, with 11 bases lying between them. The CDR3 totals 13 residues. CDR1 and CDR2 (germline): SGDLS, YYNGEE. The CDR3 DNA follows: TGTGCCAGCAGCGGAGGGAATAGCGAGACCCAGTACTTC. This codes for CASSGGNSETQYF.

V gene TRBV7-8 combines with J gene TRBJ1-3; 8 nucleotides match TRBD1. From germline, CDR1 is SGHVS and CDR2 FQNEAQ. The V and J ends lost 4 bases and 3 bases, in that order; junction bases with no gene match: 5. The CDR3 loop spans 15 amino acids. As DNA, the CDR3 is TGTGCCAGCAGCTCTACGGACAGGGATGGAAACACCATATATTTT. Translating it yields CASSSTDRDGNTIYF.

Turning to this clone: The sample has other DNA sequences that encode this CDR3 too. The chain links TRBV5-6 to TRBJ2-7; possibly TRBD2 for D (5 bases). Trimming removed 4 bases from V and 6 bases from J, with 8 bases in between. The CDR3 runs 11 residues. Germline CDR1 reads SGHDT; CDR2 reads YYEEEE. The CDR3 DNA is TGTGCCAGCAGCCTTCGGGGCGAGCAGTACTTC. Amino acids: CASSLRGEQYF.

V is TRBV28 and J is TRBJ1-5, with D tentatively TRBD1 (5 bases). Germline V gene sequence: CDR1 MDHEN, CDR2 SYDVKM. V lost 5 bases, J lost 0 bases, and 17 bases lay in between. This CDR3 has 17 amino acids. The CDR3 spells CASSVGTASYSNQPQHF. The CDR3 DNA follows: TGTGCCAGCAGTGTCGGGACCGCCTCTTATAGCAATCAGCCCCAGCATTTT.

The chain couples TRBV6-5 to TRBJ1-2, with a weak D call TRBD1 (5 bases). Germline V gives CDR1 MNHEY, CDR2 SVGAGI. Trimming left V 4 bases short and J 2 bases short, with 14 bases between. This CDR3 has 15 amino acids. The CDR3 sequence is CASSSSGTTNYGYTF. CDR3 sequence (DNA): TGTGCCAGCAGTTCCTCCGGGACGACAAACTATGGCTACACCTTC.

The V gene is TRBV29-1, the J gene TRBJ1-3, with D possibly being TRBD1 (6 bases). This CDR3 contains 14 residues. Germline CDR1 SQVTM, CDR2 ANQGSEA. V gave up 8 bases and J gave up 3 bases, with 17 bases separating them. In nucleotides, the CDR3 is TGCAGCATAACCGGGGGGGCGATTGGAAACACCATATATTTT. Encoded protein: CSITGGAIGNTIYF.

This chain links TRBV6-1 with TRBJ1-3; no reliable D call. V lost 1 base and J lost 4, with 11 bases in between. This CDR3 is built from 15 residues. Germline V gene lookup returns CDR1 MNHNS and CDR2 SASEGT. The CDR3 is CASSEEKGAGNTIYF. The DNA for the CDR3 is TGTGCCAGCAGTGAAGAAAAAGGAGCCGGAAACACCATATATTTT.

As for this clone: The sample holds other DNA sequences that translate to the same CDR3. V gene TRBV28 combines with J gene TRBJ2-3; D is possibly TRBD2 (6 bases). Germline CDR1 is MDHEN and CDR2 is SYDVKM. V lost 6 bases to trimming and J lost 2 bases, with 9 bases between them. The CDR3 totals 13 residues. The CDR3 region is CASSRDSTDTQYF. CDR3 nucleotides: TGTGCCAGCAGCCGGGACTCCACAGATACGCAGTATTTT.

The chain carries TRBV16 and TRBJ2-7; TRBD1 aligns across 8 bases. The CDR3 is 15 amino acids. Germline lookup yields CDR1 KGHSY and CDR2 FQNENV. The ends lost 2 bases at V and 2 bases at J; junction bases unmatched: 5. CDR3 sequence reads: CASSQLRGLTYEQYF. The CDR3 coding sequence is TGTGCCAGCAGCCAACTCAGGGGGCTTACCTACGAGCAGTACTTC.

The V gene is TRBV6-1, the J gene TRBJ1-6; D not resolved. CDR1 is MNHNS and CDR2 is SASEGT in the germline V gene. V lost 0 bases and J 5 bases, leaving 8 bases between the germline ends. There are 15 residues in the CDR3. The CDR3 DNA sequence: TGTGCCAGCAGTGAAGCGCTCCAAAATAATTCACCCCTCCACTTT. Its protein product is CASSEALQNNSPLHF.

The rearrangement joins TRBV29-1 to TRBJ2-3; D not certain. Germline V gene lookup returns CDR1 SQVTM and CDR2 ANQGSEA. The CDR3 extends over 12 amino acids. With 3 bases removed from V and 3 bases from J, the gap between germline ends came to 7 bases. The CDR3 spells CSVESDTDTQYF. The CDR3 nucleotides read TGCAGCGTTGAGAGCGATACAGATACGCAGTATTTT.

The rearrangement links TRBV28 to TRBJ2-1; tentative D call: TRBD1 (6 bases). The V gene's germline CDR1 is MDHEN and CDR2 SYDVKM. The CDR3 is 14 residues long. Trimming took 6 bases from V and 5 from J, leaving 14 bases between them. Here the CDR3 reads CASRPRDNNNEQFF. The CDR3 region has the DNA TGTGCCAGCAGGCCCCGGGACAACAACAATGAGCAGTTCTTC. The variable domain in full, with the rest retrieved from reference TRBV28 and TRBJ2-1, is DVKVTQSSRYLVKRTGEKVFLECVQDMDHENMFWYRQDPGLGLRLIYFSYDVKMKEKGDIPEGYSVSREKKERFSLILESASTNQTSMYLCASRPRDNNNEQFFGPGTRLTVL.

The chain is built from TRBV28 and TRBJ1-1; D not resolved. The CDR3 has 14 amino acids. V shed 7 bases and J shed 3 bases, with 15 bases lying between them. Germline CDR1 MDHEN, CDR2 SYDVKM. The CDR3 loop is CASTTPGDDTEAFF. The CDR3 nucleotides read TGTGCCAGCACCACCCCTGGGGATGACACTGAAGCTTTCTTT. The full variable domain, completed using reference TRBV28 and TRBJ1-1, is DVKVTQSSRYLVKRTGEKVFLECVQDMDHENMFWYRQDPGLGLRLIYFSYDVKMKEKGDIPEGYSVSREKKERFSLILESASTNQTSMYLCASTTPGDDTEAFFGQGTRLTVV.

The chain has TRBV5-1 and TRBJ1-1, with 8 bases identical to TRBD1. Germline CDR1 SGHRS, CDR2 YFSETQ. CDR3 size: 13 residues. Germline trimming cut 4 bases from V and 6 bases from J; bases unmatched to any gene: 5. The CDR3 nucleotides read TGCGCCAGCAGCACCGACAGGGGTCCTGAAGCTTTCTTT. This gives the protein CASSTDRGPEAFF.

The chain links TRBV9 to TRBJ2-1; no clear D gene. V lost 2 bases, J lost 1 base, and 10 bases lay in between. CDR3 size: 15 residues. Looked up from germline, CDR1 is SGDLS and CDR2 is YYNGEE. The CDR3 DNA is TGTGCCAGCAGCGTTGGAGCCCAGTCCTACAATGAGCAGTTCTTC. Encoded protein: CASSVGAQSYNEQFF.

The V gene is TRBV5-4, the J gene TRBJ1-2; maybe TRBD1 (6 bases). CDR1 and CDR2 from the germline V gene are SGHNT and YYREEE (reference sequence). This CDR3 comprises 15 residues. Trimming pared 3 bases from V and 2 bases from J, leaving 14 bases between. The CDR3 DNA reads TGTGCCAGCAGCTCTTGGCAGGGGACGAACTATGGCTACACCTTC. Translation gives CASSSWQGTNYGYTF.

This rearrangement joins TRBV9 to TRBJ2-5, with 8 bases that match TRBD1. After removal of 3 bases from V and 6 bases from J, the junction contained 10 bases not matched to a gene. This CDR3 comprises 15 residues. Germline-derived CDR1 and CDR2 are SGDLS and YYNGEE. CDR3 bases: TGTGCCAGCAGCGCCGACCCCGGACAGGGAAAGACCCAGTACTTC. Translated: CASSADPGQGKTQYF.

The rearrangement links TRBV5-1 to TRBJ2-2; 9 bases fit TRBD1. Germline V gene data show CDR1 as SGHRS and CDR2 as YFSETQ. Trimming cost V 4 bases and J 4 bases; bases outside gene matches: 8. The CDR3 is 16 residues long. The CDR3 reads CASSDKDRGSTGELFF. The CDR3 DNA reads as TGCGCCAGCAGCGATAAGGACAGGGGAAGCACCGGGGAGCTGTTTTTT.

This chain links TRBV6-5 with TRBJ1-6, with D unresolved. Trimming took off 2 bases at V and 12 bases at J, with 8 bases between the two ends. Per germline, CDR1 MNHEY and CDR2 SVGAGI. The CDR3 is made up of 12 amino acids. The CDR3 loop reads CASSYRLEPLHF. For the CDR3, the DNA is TGTGCCAGCAGTTACCGGTTGGAACCCCTCCACTTT.

The J gene is TRBJ2-7, the V gene TRBV11-1; no clear D gene. CDR1 SGHAT and CDR2 FQDESV come from the germline V gene (reference sequence). The CDR3 extends over 14 amino acids. The V and J ends lost 6 bases and 4 bases respectively, with 16 bases between them. The CDR3 spells CASSSWGSAYEQYF. The CDR3 DNA follows: TGTGCCAGCAGTTCGTGGGGAAGTGCTTACGAGCAGTACTTC.

This sequence joins TRBV6-5 and TRBJ2-1; the match to TRBD2 covers 7 bases. CDR3 length: 15 residues. Trimming cost V 2 bases and J 4 bases; bases outside gene matches: 5. Germline CDR1 MNHEY, CDR2 SVGAGI. In DNA, the CDR3 is TGTGCCAGCAGTTACCTCCGGGGAGGGTACAATGAGCAGTTCTTC. Translation: CASSYLRGGYNEQFF.